This T cell receptor (beta chain) appears in the sequencing data of a study of blood T cell repertoires in COVID-19. Individuals drawn from 24 US areas were roughly 18 to 95 years old. CDR1 and CDR2 from the germline V gene are SQVTM and ANQGSEA. CDR3 length: 11 residues. V dropped 7 bases and J dropped 4 bases, with 10 bases sitting between them. The table came from immunoSEQ multiplex PCR; TCRdb's copy has only in-frame clones and leaves some out. The sample consists of 300,000 to 350,000 clones, approximately 83% of them appearing once. The source is a young man who had recovered from COVID-19. The specimen was PBMCs or T cells enriched from blood (not recorded which). The J gene is TRBJ1-1, the V gene TRBV29-1; D may be TRBD1 (6 bases). The CDR3 bases are TGCAGCGGGGGGCGGGCCACTGAAGCTTTCTTT. Residues: CSGGRATEAFF.